The 22 T cell receptor beta chains below all came from one sample that was sequenced in a study of OX40 agonist ivuxolimab in advanced cancers. Sequencing used immunoSEQ multiplex PCR; TCRdb keeps in-frame clones, though not all of them. The repertoire holds some 50,000 clones, over 80% seen once, with approximately 2% in the top ten. Sequencing used CD4+ or CD8+ T cells sorted from blood, obtained in a trial of the OX40 agonist ivuxolimab. All receptors derive from an adult with an advanced solid tumor such as melanoma, head and neck, liver or kidney cancer.

The rearrangement joins TRBV5-1 to TRBJ2-7; D tentatively reads TRBD1 or TRBD2 (5 bases each). The length of the CDR3 is 14 residues. V lost 1 base, J lost 4 bases, and 12 bases lay in between. The germline V gene has CDR1 SGHRS and CDR2 YFSETQ. CDR3 region: CASSLTAGTYEQYV. CDR3 nucleotide sequence: TGCGCCAGCAGCTTGACGGCAGGGACGTACGAGCAGTACGTC.

V usage is TRBV2 and J usage is TRBJ2-3; 7 bases line up with TRBD1. The CDR3 spans 14 residues. Germline trimming cut 4 bases from V and 1 base from J; bases unmatched to any gene: 2. Germline V gene sequence: CDR1 SNHLY, CDR2 FYNNEI. CDR3 nucleotide sequence: TGTGCCAGCAGTGTGGGACAGCGCACAGATACGCAGTATTTT. This gives the protein CASSVGQRTDTQYF.

The rearrangement joins TRBV6-6 to TRBJ2-2; D perhaps matches TRBD1 (5 bases). The V gene lost 2 bases and the J gene lost 4 bases, with 8 bases spanning the gap. The CDR3 has 14 residues. Germline CDR1 reads MNHNY; CDR2 reads SVGAGI (reference sequence). In DNA, the CDR3 is TGTGCCAGCAGTTACGACAGACTCACCGGGGAGCTGTTTTTT. Translation: CASSYDRLTGELFF.

This clone was observed a single time. Germline is not matched at one junction end, which may reflect a read error. This chain joins TRBV27 and TRBJ2-7; 7 bases align to TRBD1. CDR1 is MNHEY, CDR2 SMNVEV, per germline (reference sequence). The CDR3 is 12 amino acids. The CDR3 region has the DNA TGTGTCAGCGGTTACAGGGGAAGAGAGCAGTACTTC. Translation: CVSGYRGREQYF.

Details on this clone: One end of the junction fails to match germline, which may point to a read error. As DNA, the CDR3 is TGTGCCAGCAATACGGACGGACGAAGCCCAGACAACTTT. Protein: CASNTDGRSPDNF. This chain uses TRBV2 with TRBJ1-4; D unresolved. Germline lookup yields CDR1 SNHLY and CDR2 FYNNEI. The length of the CDR3 is 13 residues.

The rearrangement joins TRBV28 to TRBJ2-5; tentative D call: TRBD1 (5 bases). Trimming pared 0 bases from V and 2 bases from J, leaving 7 bases between. Germline V gene data show CDR1 as MDHEN and CDR2 as SYDVKM. This CDR3 comprises 14 residues. The DNA for the CDR3 is TGTGCCAGCAGTTTATGGACAGCTCAAGAGACCCAGTACTTC. Its protein product is CASSLWTAQETQYF.

This clone was found once. The gene calls are TRBV10-3 and TRBJ1-3; a possible D gene is TRBD1 (6 bases). CDR1 ENHRY and CDR2 SYGVKD come from the germline V gene. The CDR3 totals 14 residues. Trimming pared 10 bases from V and 2 bases from J, leaving 15 bases between. CDR3 sequence: CATQEQGAGNTIYF. CDR3 coding DNA: TGTGCCACCCAGGAACAGGGAGCTGGAAACACCATATATTTT.

V is TRBV28 and J is TRBJ2-1; TRBD2 agrees at 9 bases. CDR3 length: 14 residues. V shed 1 base, J shed 7 bases, and the junction held 2 bases outside the gene matches. Germline V gene data show CDR1 as MDHEN and CDR2 as SYDVKM. The CDR3 sequence is CASSLYAGGNEQFF. CDR3 in DNA: TGTGCCAGCAGTTTATACGCGGGGGGGAATGAGCAGTTCTTC.

CDR3 protein: CASSPMDGRRAHSNQPQHF. The CDR3 bases are TGTGCCAGCAGCCCCATGGACGGCCGTCGAGCCCATAGCAATCAGCCCCAGCATTTT. J is TRBJ1-5 and V is TRBV7-2; D unresolved. The CDR3 is 19 residues long. Trimming shortened V by 5 bases and J by 0 bases, and 23 bases separated the two germline ends. Per the germline V gene, CDR1 is SGHTA and CDR2 is FQGNSA.

This chain uses TRBV19 with TRBJ1-5; perhaps TRBD1 as D (6 bases). V was clipped by 3 bases and J by 0 bases, with 9 bases between them. The CDR3 contains 15 residues. Germline assignment: CDR1 LNHDA and CDR2 SQIVND (reference sequence). CDR3 sequence (DNA): TGTGCCAGTAGTATGGACAGAATTAGCAATCAGCCCCAGCATTTT. Translating gives CASSMDRISNQPQHF.

The chain recombines TRBV5-6 with TRBJ2-7; no reliable D call. The CDR3 spans 13 residues. The V end lost 4 bases, the J end lost 4 bases, and 12 bases lay between the germline ends. CDR1 is SGHDT, CDR2 YYEEEE, per germline. The CDR3 protein is CASSPNRLYEQYV. The DNA for the CDR3 is TGTGCCAGCAGCCCTAACCGGTTATACGAGCAGTACGTC.

The rearrangement uses TRBV6-4 and TRBJ2-1, with 9 bases aligning to TRBD1. This CDR3 is built from 15 residues. Germline CDR1 MRHNA, CDR2 SNTAGT. Unmatched junction bases numbered 3, after V lost 4 bases and J lost 2 bases. The CDR3 spells CASSARQGAYNEQFF. The DNA of the CDR3 is TGTGCCAGCAGTGCCCGACAGGGGGCCTACAATGAGCAGTTCTTC.

V is TRBV7-6 and J is TRBJ2-3; D not resolved. The germline V gene encodes CDR1 SGHVS and CDR2 FNYEAQ. Trimming left V 5 bases short and J 0 bases short, with 6 bases between. The CDR3 contains 13 residues. In DNA form, the CDR3 reads TGTGCCAGCAGCCTGTTTAGCACAGATACGCAGTATTTT. It specifies CASSLFSTDTQYF.

The chain carries TRBV5-1 and TRBJ2-1; 13 nucleotides line up with TRBD2. The CDR3 has 16 amino acids. Per germline, CDR1 SGHRS and CDR2 YFSETQ. The junction had 10 bases not matched to a gene; V was cut back by 4 bases and J by 9 bases. CDR3 nucleotides: TGCGCCAGCAGCCGCCCCTTACTAGCGGGGGGGGGTGAGCAGTTCTTC. The encoded protein is CASSRPLLAGGGEQFF.

The chain carries TRBV18 and TRBJ2-1, with a weak D call TRBD2 (6 bases). Germline values: CDR1 KGHSH, CDR2 LQKENI. Trimming removed 1 base from V and 7 bases from J, with 14 bases in between. This CDR3 comprises 15 residues. CDR3 residues: CASSPLALAKNEQFF. In DNA form, the CDR3 reads TGTGCCAGCTCACCACTAGCCCTAGCGAAAAATGAGCAGTTCTTC.

The J gene is TRBJ2-2, the V gene TRBV9, with TRBD2 as a possible D gene (6 bases). From germline, CDR1 is SGDLS and CDR2 YYNGEE. Trimming stripped 4 bases from V and 6 bases from J, with 16 bases between. The CDR3 covers 15 residues. CDR3 residues: CASSPRGGSAGELFF. CDR3 DNA: TGTGCCAGCAGCCCCCGTGGGGGGAGCGCCGGGGAGCTGTTTTTT.

This sequence joins TRBV5-6 and TRBJ1-6, with unresolved D. V gave up 0 bases and J gave up 7 bases, with 14 bases separating them. Germline V CDR1 and CDR2: SGHDT, YYEEEE. CDR3 length: 16 amino acids. For the CDR3, the DNA is TGTGCCAGCAGCTTGGCCGGGAAGGTGGCCAATTCACCCCTCCACTTT. It translates to CASSLAGKVANSPLHF.

V usage is TRBV27 and J usage is TRBJ2-3; no clear D gene. V gave up 10 bases and J gave up 3 bases, with 14 bases separating them. The CDR3 runs 13 residues. Germline CDR1 and CDR2: MNHEY and SMNVEV (reference sequence). Here the CDR3 reads CATPGRRTDTQYF. The CDR3, as DNA: TGTGCCACCCCCGGACGGAGAACAGATACGCAGTATTTT.

This clone was seen once. V and J are TRBV5-1 and TRBJ2-5; TRBD2 might be the D (5 bases). The CDR3 consists of 14 residues. The V and J ends lost 2 bases and 4 bases respectively, with 12 bases between them. Germline V gene lookup returns CDR1 SGHRS and CDR2 YFSETQ. The chain's CDR3 is CASSLEGNLETQYF. The DNA of the CDR3 is TGCGCCAGCAGCTTAGAGGGAAATTTAGAGACCCAGTACTTC.

In this sample, this clone turned up once. CDR3 amino acids: CASSPDQGVRNTEAFF. The CDR3 nucleotides are TGCGCCAGCAGCCCAGACCAAGGGGTTCGGAACACTGAAGCTTTCTTT. The chain combines TRBV5-1 with TRBJ1-1; weak D call: TRBD1 (5 bases). From germline, CDR1 is SGHRS and CDR2 YFSETQ. This CDR3 spans 16 amino acids. V dropped 4 bases and J dropped 1 base, with 17 bases sitting between them.

The V call is TRBV7-2, the J call TRBJ1-5, with a weak D call TRBD1 (5 bases). The ends were cut back, 2 bases at V and 5 bases at J, with 7 bases in the middle. Germline V gives CDR1 SGHTA, CDR2 FQGNSA. CDR3 length equals 13 residues. The CDR3 sequence is CASSLSRDQPQHF. The DNA for the CDR3 is TGTGCCAGCAGCTTAAGCAGGGATCAGCCCCAGCATTTT.

As concerns this clone: One end of the junction does not line up with germline, which may come from a read error. The rearrangement joins TRBV5-1 to TRBJ2-1; the match to TRBD2 covers 10 bases. This CDR3 comprises 15 residues. Germline V gene sequence: CDR1 SGHRS, CDR2 YFSETQ. CDR3 coding DNA: TGCGCCAGCAGATTGGGACTAGCGATCTACAATGAGCAGTTCTTC. Its protein is CASRLGLAIYNEQFF.